These 26 T cell receptor beta chains were sequenced from one sample in a study of CD8+ T cells in alopecia areata (dated by TCRdb to 2017 to 2018). Read against the paper, the sample's time point label means: baseline before oral tofacitinib. The library was generated by the immunoSEQ multiplex PCR assay. RNA was extracted from all samples and reverse transcribed into cDNA, which served as template for TCR sequencing. TCRdb limited this immuneACCESS table to in-frame rearrangements with V and J called. A share of clones is missing; checked studies link under half to unresolved V genes, and the rest is unexplained. Recorded for this sample are over 200,000 clones; approximately 61% of them occurred a single time. Less than 0.6% of the sample rests with the top ten. Source: CD4+ T cells sorted from blood, taken at week 0. The source of these receptors is a human donor with alopecia areata.

The chain is built from TRBV29-1 and TRBJ2-7; 9 positions match TRBD1. Germline V gene data show CDR1 as SQVTM and CDR2 as ANQGSEA. Unmatched junction bases numbered 9, after V lost 8 bases and J lost 1 base. The CDR3 sequence is 14 residues long. The CDR3 protein is CSITDRGVSYEQYF. The CDR3 DNA is TGCAGCATTACCGACAGGGGGGTATCCTACGAGCAGTACTTC.

The chain carries TRBV7-3 and TRBJ2-4, with TRBD2 identical over 10 bases. With V trimmed by 4 bases and J by 3 bases, 6 bases remained unmatched. This CDR3 region has 16 residues. Germline V gene data show CDR1 as SGHTA and CDR2 as FQGTGA. The CDR3 reads CASSSEREGGKNIQYF. CDR3 DNA: TGTGCCAGCAGCTCGGAGCGGGAGGGCGGCAAAAACATTCAGTACTTC.

This chain joins TRBV7-2 and TRBJ1-5; D is perhaps TRBD1 (5 bases). Germline V gene lookup returns CDR1 SGHTA and CDR2 FQGNSA. Trimming took 2 bases from V and 7 from J, leaving 15 bases between them. This CDR3 region has 15 residues. This chain's CDR3 is CASSLISGGIQPQHF. The DNA for the CDR3 is TGTGCCAGCAGCTTAATATCGGGGGGGATACAGCCCCAGCATTTT. The variable domain in full, completed from reference TRBV7-2 and TRBJ1-5, reads GAGVSQSPSNKVTEKGKDVELRCDPISGHTALYWYRQSLGQGLEFLIYFQGNSAPDKSGLPSDRFSAERTGGSVSTLTIQRTQQEDSAVYLCASSLISGGIQPQHFGDGTRLSIL.

The chain carries TRBV9 and TRBJ1-3; D possibly corresponds to TRBD1 (5 bases). The CDR3 loop spans 14 amino acids. Germline loops: CDR1 SGDLS, CDR2 YYNGEE. The ends were cut back, 0 bases at V and 4 bases at J, with 8 bases in the middle. CDR3 nucleotides: TGTGCCAGCAGCGTAGGAGGGGACGGAAACACCATATATTTT. Translated: CASSVGGDGNTIYF.

V is TRBV5-8 and J is TRBJ2-5; D not resolved. The CDR3 consists of 14 residues. The germline V gene encodes CDR1 SGHTS and CDR2 YDEGEE. V shed 3 bases and J shed 4 bases, with 13 bases lying between them. CDR3 sequence: CASSWRPPRETQYF. CDR3 DNA: TGTGCCAGCAGCTGGCGCCCCCCCCGAGAGACCCAGTACTTC.

The rearrangement joins TRBV10-3 to TRBJ2-1; 14 positions agree with TRBD2. Germline CDR1 and CDR2: ENHRY and SYGVKD. The CDR3 consists of 16 residues. V lost 5 bases to trimming and J lost 6 bases; unmatched junction nucleotides: 6. DNA of the CDR3: TGTGCCATCAGTCAAGGGGGGACTAGCGGGAGCAATGAGCAGTTCTTC. Translating it yields CAISQGGTSGSNEQFF.

The V and J genes are TRBV29-1 and TRBJ1-4; maybe TRBD1 (5 bases). The CDR3 length is 14 residues. Germline V gene lookup returns CDR1 SQVTM and CDR2 ANQGSEA. Trimming pared 5 bases from V and 4 bases from J, leaving 14 bases between. The CDR3 DNA is TGCAGCGTTCCCCCCACAGGCCTTAATGAAAAACTGTTTTTT. It encodes CSVPPTGLNEKLFF.

There are a few counts of this clone. The chain uses TRBV2 and TRBJ2-3, with D maybe TRBD2 (5 bases). CDR1 and CDR2 from the germline V gene are SNHLY and FYNNEI. The CDR3 has 12 amino acids. The V gene lost 6 bases and the J gene lost 1 base, with 5 bases spanning the gap. CDR3 amino acids: CASSGGTDTQYF. Written as DNA, the CDR3 is TGTGCCAGCAGCGGGGGCACAGATACGCAGTATTTT. Combining the CDR3 with reference TRBV2 and TRBJ2-3 gives the whole variable domain EPEVTQTPSHQVTQMGQEVILRCVPISNHLYFYWYRQILGQKVEFLVSFYNNEISEKSEIFDDQFSVERPDGSNFTLKIRSTKLEDSAMYFCASSGGTDTQYFGPGTRLTVL.

About this clone itself: Additional DNA sequences in this sample encode the identical CDR3. V is TRBV5-1 and J is TRBJ2-5, with TRBD2 as a possible D gene (6 bases). V was shortened by 0 bases and J by 5 bases, with 11 bases between the two germline ends. Germline V lookup: CDR1 SGHRS, CDR2 YFSETQ. CDR3 length equals 14 residues. The CDR3 DNA sequence: TGCGCCAGCAGCTTGGCGACTAGAGGCGAGACCCAGTACTTC. The encoded protein is CASSLATRGETQYF.

The V and J genes are TRBV30 and TRBJ2-7, with 8 bases that match TRBD1. The germline CDR1 and CDR2 sequences are GTSNPN and SVGIG (reference sequence). The V segment lost 3 bases and the J segment 6 bases; nucleotides outside the gene matches: 4. There are 12 residues in the CDR3. The CDR3: CAWSGQGAEQYF. DNA of the CDR3: TGTGCCTGGAGCGGACAGGGCGCCGAGCAGTACTTC.

There are a few counts of this clone. J is TRBJ1-5 and V is TRBV6-5; 7 bases align to TRBD1. The CDR3 loop spans 15 amino acids. With V trimmed by 6 bases and J by 5 bases, 10 bases remained unmatched. Germline V gives CDR1 MNHEY, CDR2 SVGAGI. The CDR3 nucleotides are TGTGCCAGCAGCAGAGCACAGGGGTATCATCAGCCCCAGCATTTT. This translates into CASSRAQGYHQPQHF.

This clone appeared once. The CDR3 region is CAWSVHGGRSSPLHF. As DNA, the CDR3 is TGTGCCTGGAGTGTACACGGGGGCAGGAGTTCACCCCTCCACTTT. The genes are TRBV30 and TRBJ1-6; D is perhaps TRBD1 (6 bases). CDR3 length equals 15 residues. V was pared by 0 bases and J by 9 bases, with 15 bases between. The germline gives CDR1 GTSNPN, CDR2 SVGIG (reference sequence).

The gene calls are TRBV29-1 and TRBJ1-4; unclear D gene. Germline values: CDR1 SQVTM, CDR2 ANQGSEA. Trimming removed 4 bases at V and 7 bases at J, with 16 bases between. This CDR3 has 14 residues. The CDR3 sequence is CSVAVADKGEKLFF. CDR3 coding DNA: TGCAGCGTTGCTGTCGCAGACAAAGGTGAAAAACTGTTTTTT.

This sequence joins TRBV6-5 and TRBJ1-5, with a possible D match to TRBD1 (5 bases). V lost 0 bases, J lost 0 bases, and 6 bases lay in between. Germline CDR1 reads MNHEY; CDR2 reads SVGAGI. The CDR3 has 15 amino acids. The CDR3 nucleotides are TGTGCCAGCAGTTACTCACAGGATAGCAATCAGCCCCAGCATTTT. Translated: CASSYSQDSNQPQHF.

The chain combines TRBV4-1 with TRBJ2-1, with 7 nucleotides matching TRBD2. Unmatched junction bases numbered 4, after V lost 3 bases and J lost 8 bases. This CDR3 has 13 residues. From germline, CDR1 is MGHRA and CDR2 YSYEKL. The CDR3 nucleotides are TGCGCCAGCAGCCACGGGACTAAATATGAGCAGTTCTTC. Amino acids: CASSHGTKYEQFF.

This clone appeared a few times. The chain joins TRBV29-1 to TRBJ2-7; D may be TRBD2 (6 bases). Germline CDR1 and CDR2: SQVTM and ANQGSEA. The CDR3 covers 12 residues. Trimming took off 7 bases at V and 1 base at J, with 11 bases between the two ends. This CDR3 reads CSGGTESYEQYF. Here the CDR3 DNA reads TGCAGCGGCGGGACCGAGTCCTACGAGCAGTACTTC.

The chain's CDR3 is CASSTPGQTNTEAFF. In DNA, the CDR3 is TGTGCCAGTAGTACCCCGGGACAGACGAACACTGAAGCTTTCTTT. The genes are TRBV19 and TRBJ1-1, with 7 positions matching TRBD1. Germline CDR1 is LNHDA and CDR2 is SQIVND (reference sequence). V was pared by 4 bases and J by 1 base, with 6 bases of the junction left unmatched. The CDR3 loop spans 15 amino acids.

This clone occurred a few times. V and J are TRBV29-1 and TRBJ1-2; maybe TRBD1 (5 bases). This CDR3 is built from 13 residues. Germline V gene lookup returns CDR1 SQVTM and CDR2 ANQGSEA. Trimming left V 4 bases short and J 8 bases short, with 17 bases between. Written as DNA, the CDR3 is TGCAGCGTTGGACAGCCACTAAAGGGAGGCTACACCTTC. Translated: CSVGQPLKGGYTF.

The chain has TRBV4-1 and TRBJ1-1; TRBD1 matches at 7 bases. V lost 4 bases to trimming and J lost 5 bases; unmatched junction nucleotides: 7. CDR3 length: 14 residues. Germline CDR1 reads MGHRA; CDR2 reads YSYEKL. The CDR3 nucleotides read TGCGCCAGCAGCCCGACAGGGTTCGGGACTGAAGCTTTCTTT. Its translation is CASSPTGFGTEAFF.

The gene calls are TRBV7-2 and TRBJ2-7, with D possibly being TRBD1 (5 bases). The CDR3 runs to 14 residues. V was pared by 4 bases and J by 2 bases, with 12 bases between. Germline V gene sequence: CDR1 SGHTA, CDR2 FQGNSA. The CDR3 DNA reads as TGTGCCAGCAGCTCGGACATGATGACCTACGAGCAGTACTTC. It yields the protein CASSSDMMTYEQYF.

This chain links TRBV29-1 with TRBJ1-1; D unresolved. The V end was cut by 5 bases, the J end by 4 bases, with 26 bases between. From germline, CDR1 is SQVTM and CDR2 ANQGSEA. The CDR3 runs to 17 residues. CDR3 DNA sequence: TGCAGCGTTCCCTCCTGGCTGAACCTAGCCTTCGGCACTGAAGCTTTCTTT. It yields the protein CSVPSWLNLAFGTEAFF.

The chain couples TRBV30 to TRBJ2-7; D unresolved. Germline CDR1 GTSNPN, CDR2 SVGIG (reference sequence). There are 12 residues in the CDR3. Trimming stripped 0 bases from V and 3 bases from J, with 6 bases between. The CDR3 loop is CAWSVAFYEQYF. The CDR3 DNA is TGTGCCTGGAGTGTGGCCTTCTACGAGCAGTACTTC.

This sequence joins TRBV4-1 and TRBJ2-6; the D is unclear. With 1 base removed from V and 1 base from J, the gap between germline ends came to 8 bases. CDR1 is MGHRA and CDR2 is YSYEKL in the germline V gene. There are 16 residues in the CDR3. The CDR3 nucleotides read TGCGCCAGCAGCCAAGTTCGGATATCTGGGGCCAACGTCCTGACTTTC. Its protein is CASSQVRISGANVLTF.

This clone showed up just a few times. The gene calls are TRBV15 and TRBJ2-3; D is unresolved. Looked up from germline, CDR1 is LNHNV and CDR2 is YYDKDF (reference sequence). The CDR3 spans 14 residues. The ends were cut back, 0 bases at V and 4 bases at J, with 8 bases in the middle. CDR3: CATSRDRHADTQYF. For the CDR3, the DNA is TGTGCCACCAGCAGAGATCGACATGCAGATACGCAGTATTTT.

The genes are TRBV5-1 and TRBJ2-1, with D possibly being TRBD2 (6 bases). From germline, CDR1 is SGHRS and CDR2 YFSETQ. This CDR3 comprises 16 residues. V dropped 4 bases and J dropped 0 bases, with 14 bases sitting between them. The CDR3 loop reads CASSPGTQSSYNEQFF. CDR3 nucleotide sequence: TGCGCCAGCAGCCCCGGGACTCAAAGCTCCTACAATGAGCAGTTCTTC. Supplemented by reference TRBV5-1 and TRBJ2-1, the full variable domain reads KAGVTQTPRYLIKTRGQQVTLSCSPISGHRSVSWYQQTPGQGLQFLFEYFSETQRNKGNFPGRFSGRQFSNSRSEMNVSTLELGDSALYLCASSPGTQSSYNEQFFGPGTRLTVL.

The gene calls are TRBV9 and TRBJ2-4; D unclear. Looked up from germline, CDR1 is SGDLS and CDR2 is YYNGEE. The CDR3 has 15 amino acids. V lost 0 bases and J 0 bases, leaving 7 bases between the germline ends. The DNA of the CDR3 is TGTGCCAGCAGCGTAGAACCGGTAGCCAAAAACATTCAGTACTTC. Translated: CASSVEPVAKNIQYF.